Reported below is one T cell receptor beta chain. Its antigen is as yet unknown. Through a sample-barcoded 5' primer and a J-beta primer mix, a second PCR was run for roughly 6 to 12 cycles. TCRdb reanalysed the 5' RACE reads using MiXCR and keeps one entry per CDR3 protein. Among about a million distinct CDR3 sequences listed, around 54% were seen once. The data were obtained in a study of blood T cells in healthy people across ages. Study-wide results and caveats: With donor CMV status unknown, expanded clonotype changes were possibly confounded.

The CDR3 is 14 amino acids. Between the trimmed V and J ends, which lost 4 bases and 2 bases, there was a span of 9 bases. The chain employs TRBV12-3 or TRBV12-4 and TRBJ2-1; the D is unclear. The TCR comes from a woman in her fifties or sixties in good health. Sequences were obtained from blood. Written as DNA, the CDR3 is TGTGCCAGCAGTTACGGTCCACCCTACAATGAGCAGTTCTTC. It yields the protein CASSYGPPYNEQFF.